A single sample is the source of the 7 T cell receptor beta chains below, sequenced in a study of T cells in Graves' hyperthyroidism and ophthalmopathy. The investigators amplified TCR beta CDR3 regions from RNA transcripts. Carried out on the TCR CDR3, a first-round RT-PCR used the HTBI primer set. Via MiXCR, TCRdb re-called the multiplex PCR reads, giving one row per CDR3 protein. The sample consists of under 300,000 distinct CDR3 sequences, under 30% of them appearing once. The source material was blood. These receptors were taken from a man aged 40-49 years with Graves' hyperthyroidism that later progressed to Graves' ophthalmopathy.

The table lists this clonotype with many counts. This chain uses TRBV28 with TRBJ2-5; 9 nucleotides match TRBD2. In germline, CDR1 is MDHEN, CDR2 SYDVKM. Losses at the gene ends were 3 bases for V and 5 bases for J; bases not matched to a gene: 4. This CDR3 spans 14 amino acids. CDR3 in DNA: TGTGCCAGCAGTTTTAGCGGGAGCGGTGAGACCCAGTACTTC. Translating gives CASSFSGSGETQYF.

This clonotype has at least ten counts. Since no conserved phenylalanine or tryptophan closes the CDR3, a read error is the likely cause. V usage is TRBV11-2 and J usage is TRBJ1-1; D unresolved. CDR1 and CDR2 (germline): SGHAT, FQNNGV. The CDR3 consists of 12 residues. Trimming shortened V by 3 bases and J by 4 bases, and 6 bases separated the two germline ends. The DNA of the CDR3 is TGTGCCAGCAGCTTCAGAGGCACTGAAGCTTTCTCT. Residues: CASSFRGTEAFS.

This clonotype occurred a few times. The CDR3 DNA sequence: TGTGCCAGCAGTTACTCGGGGTCGAGGGACGAGCAGTACTTC. Translated: CASSYSGSRDEQYF. The chain recombines TRBV6-2 or TRBV6-3 with TRBJ2-7, with D tentatively TRBD2 (5 bases). The V and J ends lost 0 bases and 5 bases respectively, with 11 bases between them. The CDR3 is made up of 14 amino acids. CDR1 and CDR2 (germline): MNHEY, SVGEGT.

This clonotype was counted many times. V and J are TRBV9 and TRBJ2-2, with D uncertain. CDR3 length equals 17 residues. Between the trimmed V and J ends, which lost 4 bases and 2 bases, there was a span of 18 bases. Germline V gene lookup returns CDR1 SGDLS and CDR2 YYNGEE. CDR3 nucleotide sequence: TGTGCCAGCAGCCACAACACCGGCAATAAAAACACCGGGGAGCTGTTTTTT. Translating gives CASSHNTGNKNTGELFF.

The rearrangement links TRBV28 to TRBJ2-7; D is uncertain. This CDR3 comprises 14 residues. Trimming took 3 bases from V and 1 from J, leaving 10 bases between them. The V gene's germline CDR1 is MDHEN and CDR2 SYDVKM. The CDR3 protein is CASSFVTGSYEQYF. The CDR3 coding sequence is TGTGCCAGCAGTTTCGTGACGGGTTCCTACGAGCAGTACTTC.

J is TRBJ1-5 and V is TRBV12-3 or TRBV12-4; D is ambiguous. The V and J ends lost 1 base and 7 bases respectively, with 11 bases between them. The CDR3 totals 14 residues. The CDR3 loop reads CASSLGARVQPQHF. The CDR3, as DNA: TGTGCCAGCAGTTTAGGGGCGCGGGTCCAGCCCCAGCATTTT.

The rearrangement links TRBV4-1 to TRBJ2-7; TRBD2 aligns across 16 bases. V lost 0 bases and J lost 6; bases outside the gene matches: 2. The CDR3 runs to 16 residues. Germline V lookup: CDR1 MGHRA, CDR2 YSYEKL. CDR3 loop: CASSQEGTSGGGEQYF. The CDR3 DNA follows: TGCGCCAGCAGCCAAGAAGGGACTAGCGGGGGGGGCGAGCAGTACTTC.